This TCR beta chain is drawn from a study of vaccination effects on CD4 cells after COVID-19. Across the study: Participants were given two doses of BNT162b2 or mRNA-1273 vaccine.

The CDR3 spans 12 residues. Trimming cost V 3 bases and J 9 bases, with 8 bases left between them. CDR1 KGHDR and CDR2 SFDVKD come from the germline V gene. About this clone: The target antigen is unknown.

Before any sequencing was done, the ViraFEST assay used viral peptide pools to expand antigen-specific CD4+ T cells. Culture proceeded for about ten days, and CD4+ T cells were then isolated. Cultures of about 2 million PBMC per well contained around 11 IU/ml IL-2 plus 10 ug/ml peptides. Data came from immunoSEQ multiplex PCR; TCRdb stores just in-frame clones and leaves some out. The table lists 45,000 to 65,000 clones, around 80% of them singletons. The receptor was isolated from a human donor who received a COVID-19 vaccine. The rearrangement joins TRBV24-1 to TRBJ1-3; D is perhaps TRBD1 (5 bases). This material consisted of CD4+ T cells from PBMCs cultured with HCoV-229E spike peptides, taken before COVID-19 vaccination. CDR3 loop: CATSDPGATIYF. CDR3 coding DNA: TGTGCCACCAGTGATCCCGGGGCCACCATATATTTT.